This TCR beta chain was identified in a study of T cell responses to AZD1222 COVID-19 vaccine (dated by TCRdb to the early 2020s). A note on the overall study: AZD1222 recipients given second doses at about 4 weeks or at about 12 weeks were pooled, since spike-specific TCR depth and breadth were not found to differ between the two schedules. TCR sequencing covered fewer than 250 trial participants: 200 to 220 given two doses of AZD1222 and approximately 25 given two doses of MenACWY control vaccine. Trial participants were enrolled by age into subgroups of 18-55, 56-69 and 70-plus years, and around 140, 26 and 57 TCR-sequenced participants, respectively, were included in these subgroups.

Paper-wide results and their limitations: Conclusions about previously exposed vaccinees are limited because only five to seven AZD1222 recipients were SARS-CoV-2 seropositive at baseline. Epitopes outside the regions mutated in the B.1.351 and B.1.1.7 variants were reportedly recognized by nearly half of the unique spike-specific TCRs. Participants were mostly white British and included more females than males, and it was suggested by the authors that clonal diversity may have been underestimated. In the small 56-69-year group, the increase in depth fell short of significance, most likely because of low power. After two AZD1222 doses, both the breadth and the depth of spike-specific TCRs were significantly higher than at day 0 and than in MenACWY recipients. Vaccine-associated CD4 TCRs spanned the whole spike protein, with dominant responses in regions 160-218 and 743-854. Because no day 14 peak-response samples were available, the repertoires could be characterized only after the peak T cell response.

A word on this clone: It has no known antigen specificity. The record has no base qualities; no much larger clone is one base away.

V drops 3 bases and J drops 3 bases, leaving 9 bases in between. Inclusive of the bounding cysteine and phenylalanine, the CDR3 is 13 residues long. Only CDR3 DNA remains: 39 bases, in frame from the first base. Sample time point, as interpreted from the label and publication: baseline before first vaccination. Samples from vaccinated people were obtained from the UK trials COV001 and COV002, which included a single-blind randomized controlled phase 2/3 trial of AZD1222 (ChAdOx1 nCoV-19) in healthy adults. For TCRbeta chain sequencing, PBMC samples were collected from trial participants at day 0 and at day 28 after the second dose. The CDR3 regions of human TCRbeta chains were analyzed by immunosequencing. In the paper's pipeline: Repertoire TCRs were checked for matches against a reference library of SARS-CoV-2-specific TCRs that had been generated using the MIRA antigen-specificity platform. Breadth meant the fraction of unique TCRs that were SARS-CoV-2-associated, whereas depth meant the fraction of total T cells that were SARS-CoV-2-associated. Each spike-specific TCR was assigned to its reactive spike region and to a CD4 or CD8 class using the MIRA data. Log10-transformed breadth and depth values were compared by one-way ANOVA with Sidak's multiple comparisons tests. TCRdb took over this immuneACCESS table, retaining in-frame rearrangements with V and J assigned. Such tables are incomplete; in checked studies, under half of the missing clones stem from an unresolved V gene, and the remainder is unexplained. The V and J calls and clone size are taken from that table; D and trimming were inferred from the DNA. Here the sample has 54,000 or so clones; roughly 90% occur a single time. The biggest ten clones account for just under 2% of the sample.

The source was peripheral blood, collected on day 0 of AZD1222 vaccination. The rearrangement joined TRBV12-3 or TRBV12-4 to TRBJ2-7; TRBD2 is a weak D gene call, 5 bases matching. The sequence came from an adult in good health. The CDR3 sequence is CASSLAGGYEQYF. The nucleotides are TGTGCCAGCAGTTTGGCGGGTGGCTACGAGCAGTACTTC.